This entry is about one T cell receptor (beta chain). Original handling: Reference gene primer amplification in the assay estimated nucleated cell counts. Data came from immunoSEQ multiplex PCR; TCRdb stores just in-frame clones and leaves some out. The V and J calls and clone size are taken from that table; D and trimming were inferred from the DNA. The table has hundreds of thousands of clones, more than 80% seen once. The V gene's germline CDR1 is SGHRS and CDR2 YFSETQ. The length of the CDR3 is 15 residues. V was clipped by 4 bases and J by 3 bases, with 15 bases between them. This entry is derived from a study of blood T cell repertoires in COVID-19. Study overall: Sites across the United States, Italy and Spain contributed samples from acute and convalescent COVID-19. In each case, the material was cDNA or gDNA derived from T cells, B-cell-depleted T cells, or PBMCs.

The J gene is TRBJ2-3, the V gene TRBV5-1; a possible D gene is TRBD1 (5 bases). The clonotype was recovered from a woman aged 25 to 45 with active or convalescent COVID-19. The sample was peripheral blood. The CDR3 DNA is TGCGCCAGCAGCCCGGTCCAGGGTTTGACAGATACGCAGTATTTT. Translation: CASSPVQGLTDTQYF. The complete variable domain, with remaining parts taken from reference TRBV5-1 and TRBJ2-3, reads KAGVTQTPRYLIKTRGQQVTLSCSPISGHRSVSWYQQTPGQGLQFLFEYFSETQRNKGNFPGRFSGRQFSNSRSEMNVSTLELGDSALYLCASSPVQGLTDTQYFGPGTRLTVL.